This T cell receptor beta chain was captured in a study of cytomegalovirus exposure and HLA in healthy donors. PCR primers comprised 60 Vbeta and 13 Jbeta primers. The table came from immunoSEQ multiplex PCR; TCRdb's copy has only in-frame clones and leaves some out. The table records around 71,000 clones, approximately 57% of them present only once. Concerning this clone: The antigen is undetermined.

Points from the study as a whole: The authors enumerated roughly 180 TCR beta chains as linked to cytomegalovirus. Usually a TCR sequence was rare, but some public TCRs were found in many donors. Later on, a genetic analysis was performed. It linked a missense variant in DCLRE1C with V- and J-gene trimming of TCR beta. Accurate HLA-A and HLA-B prediction from TCR beta sequences was reported for most subjects.

The sample comprised PBMCs. The receptor's source is a man between 25 and 39 years old in good health and CMV-seropositive.

The DNA of the CDR3 is TGCGCCAGCAGCGGTGGTACCGGGACACCACACCAAGAGACCCAGTACTTC. It specifies CASSGGTGTPHQETQYF. This sequence joins TRBV5-1 and TRBJ2-5; weak D call: TRBD1 (6 bases). Germline-derived CDR1 and CDR2 are SGHRS and YFSETQ. V was pared by 4 bases and J by 0 bases, with 19 bases between. The CDR3 contains 17 residues.